These 30 T cell receptor beta chains share one sample of origin, sequenced in a study of shared clonotypes between healthy human individuals. Terminally differentiated effector memory CD45RA+ cells were left out of the naive CD8 fraction, which was CD45RO-negative and positively selected for CCR7. Method: immunoSEQ multiplex PCR; TCRdb's copy keeps in-frame clones and lacks some. The sample contains 1.5 million to 2.5 million clones, about 95% of which appear only once. The sample taken for sequencing was naive CD8+ T cells sorted from blood. The receptors were sampled from a man younger than 35 in good health.

The chain links TRBV4-1 to TRBJ1-1; a weak D match, TRBD1 (6 bases). Per the germline V gene, CDR1 is MGHRA and CDR2 is YSYEKL. V lost 4 bases and J lost 6, with 18 bases in between. This CDR3 contains 15 residues. The CDR3 nucleotides are TGCGCCAGCAGCCTAGGTTGGGGGGCTCTACCTGAAGCTTTCTTT. As protein: CASSLGWGALPEAFF.

In this sample, this clone turned up once. CDR3 nucleotides: TGCGCCAGCAGTGCACGGGGTGGTCTAGCCAAAAACATTCAGTACTTC. This translates into CASSARGGLAKNIQYF. This chain joins TRBV10-2 and TRBJ2-4, with a possible D match to TRBD2 (5 bases). Between the trimmed V and J ends, which lost 4 bases and 0 bases, there was a span of 13 bases. In germline, CDR1 is WSHSY, CDR2 SAAADI. The CDR3 runs 16 residues.

The chain employs TRBV11-2 and TRBJ2-7; 8 bases align to TRBD1. The germline gives CDR1 SGHAT, CDR2 FQNNGV. V was pared by 4 bases and J by 3 bases, with 8 bases of the junction left unmatched. The CDR3 is made up of 15 amino acids. The CDR3 nucleotides read TGTGCCAGCAGCTCGCCGGGACAGGTTTACTACGAGCAGTACTTC. Translated: CASSSPGQVYYEQYF.

Comments on this clone: In the same sample, other DNA sequences code for this CDR3. V usage is TRBV19 and J usage is TRBJ2-7, with 8 bases fitting TRBD1. V was clipped by 3 bases and J by 3 bases; unmatched bases: 7. The germline CDR1 and CDR2 sequences are LNHDA and SQIVND (reference sequence). This CDR3 region has 15 residues. CDR3: CASSMGTGTLYEQYF. CDR3 sequence (DNA): TGTGCCAGTAGTATGGGGACAGGAACCCTCTACGAGCAGTACTTC.

This clone occurred once. The chain joins TRBV10-1 to TRBJ2-3; D ambiguous. The V gene's germline CDR1 is WNHNN and CDR2 SYGVQD (reference sequence). Trimming pared 6 bases from V and 5 bases from J, leaving 12 bases between. The CDR3 is made up of 13 amino acids. This CDR3 reads CASRNSSVDTQYF. The CDR3 nucleotides are TGCGCCAGCAGAAATTCTAGTGTAGATACGCAGTATTTT.

This chain connects TRBV27 to TRBJ1-2, with no clear D. Trimming took off 5 bases at V and 4 bases at J, with 8 bases between the two ends. CDR1 and CDR2 (germline): MNHEY, SMNVEV (reference sequence). This CDR3 contains 12 residues. CDR3 coding DNA: TGTGCCAGCAGTAGTTGGGGCTATGGCTACACCTTC. This encodes CASSSWGYGYTF.

This chain links TRBV11-2 with TRBJ1-3, with D possibly being TRBD1 (6 bases). Trimming cost V 5 bases and J 0 bases, with 14 bases left between them. Germline V CDR1 and CDR2: SGHAT, FQNNGV. The CDR3 sequence is 16 residues long. The CDR3 loop reads CASSPGGSVSGNTIYF. CDR3 DNA sequence: TGTGCCAGCAGCCCGGGGGGCAGTGTCTCTGGAAACACCATATATTTT.

This clone appeared once. The chain uses TRBV4-2 and TRBJ1-1; D remains ambiguous. The germline V gene has CDR1 LGHNA and CDR2 YNFKEQ. The CDR3 covers 17 residues. Trimming pared 1 base from V and 6 bases from J, leaving 21 bases between. CDR3 region: CASSQGVGTPLGAEAFF. The CDR3 nucleotides are TGTGCCAGCAGCCAAGGGGTTGGAACTCCCTTAGGCGCTGAAGCTTTCTTT.

This sequence joins TRBV15 and TRBJ2-2; 10 nucleotides align to TRBD2. V gave up 0 bases and J gave up 4 bases; unmatched junction bases: 5. The CDR3 is 17 residues long. Germline assignment: CDR1 LNHNV and CDR2 YYDKDF (reference sequence). The CDR3 nucleotides are TGTGCCACCAGCAGAGATTCCAGCGGGGGGGGCACCGGGGAGCTGTTTTTT. Residues: CATSRDSSGGGTGELFF.

This clone was counted a single time. The CDR3 loop is CASSLSNQPQHF. DNA for the CDR3: TGTGCCAGCAGCTTGAGCAATCAGCCCCAGCATTTT. The rearrangement joins TRBV5-5 to TRBJ1-5; D is unclear. This CDR3 contains 12 residues. V gave up 1 base and J gave up 1 base, with 0 bases separating them. CDR1 and CDR2 (germline): SGHKS, YYEKEE (reference sequence).

The V gene is TRBV6-6, the J gene TRBJ2-1; D tentatively reads TRBD1 or TRBD2 (5 bases each). Trimming shortened V by 8 bases and J by 7 bases, and 15 bases separated the two germline ends. CDR1 is MNHNY, CDR2 SVGAGI, per germline (reference sequence). The CDR3 has 13 amino acids. The CDR3 DNA reads TGTGCCAGCGGGACGGGGACCTTGAATGAGCAGTTCTTC. Its translation is CASGTGTLNEQFF.

This sequence joins TRBV7-2 and TRBJ2-3; D is perhaps TRBD2 (5 bases). The CDR3 covers 17 residues. The V gene lost 4 bases and the J gene lost 2 bases, with 19 bases spanning the gap. Germline CDR1 reads SGHTA; CDR2 reads FQGNSA. The CDR3 bases are TGTGCCAGCAGCTCCCCCGACGCAAGCGGATCCACAGATACGCAGTATTTT. This sequence encodes CASSSPDASGSTDTQYF. Using reference TRBV7-2 and TRBJ2-3 for the parts outside the CDR3, the full variable domain is GAGVSQSPSNKVTEKGKDVELRCDPISGHTALYWYRQSLGQGLEFLIYFQGNSAPDKSGLPSDRFSAERTGGSVSTLTIQRTQQEDSAVYLCASSSPDASGSTDTQYFGPGTRLTVL.

The V call is TRBV4-1, the J call TRBJ2-1, with TRBD2 as a possible D gene (6 bases). Per germline, CDR1 MGHRA and CDR2 YSYEKL. V lost 0 bases and J 4 bases, leaving 13 bases between the germline ends. The CDR3 length is 16 residues. Here the CDR3 DNA reads TGCGCCAGCAGCCAAGAAGGAGGGGACTTTTACAATGAGCAGTTCTTC. Protein sequence: CASSQEGGDFYNEQFF.

This clone was recorded a few times. The V and J genes are TRBV21-1 and TRBJ1-5; the D segment call TRBD1 is taken from the table without a DNA check. TRBV21-1 is a listed pseudogene. CDR3 length equals 14 residues. DNA of the CDR3: TGTGCCAGGGGACAGGGCTATAGCAATCAGCCCCAGCATTTT. It encodes CARGQGYSNQPQHF.

The sample holds one count of this clone. The chain uses TRBV9 and TRBJ2-5; D is perhaps TRBD1 or TRBD2 (5 bases each). The ends were cut back, 0 bases at V and 5 bases at J, with 11 bases in the middle. CDR3 length: 14 residues. Germline CDR1 is SGDLS and CDR2 is YYNGEE. The CDR3 here is CASSVGGRDETQYF. DNA of the CDR3: TGTGCCAGCAGCGTAGGAGGTAGGGACGAGACCCAGTACTTC.

This chain joins TRBV29-1 and TRBJ2-1, with TRBD2 matching over 11 bases. Germline CDR1 SQVTM, CDR2 ANQGSEA. The CDR3 spans 12 residues. V was clipped by 6 bases and J by 5 bases; unmatched bases: 0. In DNA, the CDR3 is TGCAGCGTGGGACTAGCGGACAATGAGCAGTTCTTC. It yields the protein CSVGLADNEQFF.

This clone was counted a few times. Other DNA sequences in this specimen translate into the identical CDR3. In nucleotides, the CDR3 is TGTGCCAGCAGCGTAGCGGCTAGCGGGAGTTACGAGCAGTACTTC. It translates to CASSVAASGSYEQYF. The V call is TRBV9, the J call TRBJ2-7; 10 bases map to TRBD2. In germline, CDR1 is SGDLS, CDR2 YYNGEE. With 0 bases clipped from V and 4 bases from J, the junction kept 4 bases outside the gene matches. This CDR3 contains 15 residues.

This sequence joins TRBV28 and TRBJ1-5; no reliable D call. Germline CDR1 reads MDHEN; CDR2 reads SYDVKM. The ends were cut back, 3 bases at V and 9 bases at J, with 12 bases in the middle. The CDR3 has 13 residues. CDR3 in amino acids: CASSLMLISPQHF. In nucleotides, the CDR3 is TGTGCCAGCAGTTTGATGTTAATCTCGCCCCAGCATTTT.

The chain uses TRBV13 and TRBJ2-1; D is ambiguous. CDR1 is PRHDT and CDR2 is FYEKMQ in the germline V gene (reference sequence). The V and J ends lost 5 bases and 2 bases respectively, with 13 bases between them. CDR3 length equals 15 residues. The CDR3 is CASSPSDDAYNEQFF. The CDR3 DNA reads TGTGCCAGCAGCCCCAGCGATGACGCCTACAATGAGCAGTTCTTC. The full variable domain, in which reference TRBV13 and TRBJ2-1 provide the parts outside the CDR3, is AAGVIQSPRHLIKEKRETATLKCYPIPRHDTVYWYQQGPGQDPQFLISFYEKMQSDKGSIPDRFSAQQFSDYHSELNMSSLELGDSALYFCASSPSDDAYNEQFFGPGTRLTVL.

The chain joins TRBV5-1 to TRBJ1-6; D is unresolved. V shed 0 bases and J shed 7 bases, with 8 bases lying between them. Germline CDR1 and CDR2: SGHRS and YFSETQ. This CDR3 has 14 amino acids. The CDR3 is CASSLERGNSPLHF. CDR3 sequence (DNA): TGCGCCAGCAGCTTGGAACGGGGAAATTCACCCCTCCACTTT.

V is TRBV28 and J is TRBJ1-5, with TRBD1 matching 9 bases. The ends lost 4 bases at V and 6 bases at J; junction bases unmatched: 10. The CDR3 is 16 amino acids. Germline CDR1 is MDHEN and CDR2 is SYDVKM. DNA for the CDR3: TGTGCCAGCAGTTATCCGGACAGGGGAGAGGGTCAGCCCCAGCATTTT. It is translated as CASSYPDRGEGQPQHF.

The V gene is TRBV28, the J gene TRBJ1-6, with TRBD1 identical over 9 bases. This CDR3 region has 17 residues. Germline V gene lookup returns CDR1 MDHEN and CDR2 SYDVKM. V was clipped by 7 bases and J by 8 bases; unmatched bases: 15. Here the CDR3 reads CASTPTLTGGRDSPLHF. Here the CDR3 DNA reads TGTGCCAGCACCCCCACCTTGACAGGGGGTCGGGATTCACCCCTCCACTTT.

The V gene is TRBV11-2, the J gene TRBJ2-2; 10 nucleotides agree with TRBD2. The V segment lost 5 bases and the J segment 6 bases; nucleotides outside the gene matches: 6. CDR1 SGHAT and CDR2 FQNNGV come from the germline V gene. There are 15 residues in the CDR3. The CDR3 DNA reads as TGTGCCAGCAGCGAGCGGGGGGGATATCCCGGGGAGCTGTTTTTT. This encodes CASSERGGYPGELFF.

This sequence joins TRBV4-1 and TRBJ2-3, with TRBD2 matching over 8 bases. V was pared by 6 bases and J by 0 bases, with 11 bases of the junction left unmatched. Per germline, CDR1 MGHRA and CDR2 YSYEKL. The CDR3 covers 17 residues. CDR3 sequence: CASSPPTSELSTDTQYF. CDR3 DNA: TGCGCCAGCAGTCCTCCGACTAGCGAACTTAGCACAGATACGCAGTATTTT.

V usage is TRBV2 and J usage is TRBJ2-3; D call uncertain. Trimming cost V 6 bases and J 2 bases, with 6 bases left between them. The CDR3 spans 12 residues. Germline V gene data show CDR1 as SNHLY and CDR2 as FYNNEI. CDR3 amino acids: CASSQDTDTQYF. The CDR3 DNA is TGTGCCAGCAGCCAGGACACAGATACGCAGTATTTT.

The chain has TRBV7-9 and TRBJ2-2; D is perhaps TRBD1 (6 bases). CDR3 length: 16 amino acids. V lost 2 bases, J lost 5 bases, and 15 bases lay in between. Per germline, CDR1 SEHNR and CDR2 FQNEAQ (reference sequence). The CDR3 loop is CASSLLAQGITGELFF. CDR3 DNA: TGTGCCAGCAGCTTATTGGCCCAGGGGATTACCGGGGAGCTGTTTTTT.

As to this clone: Other DNA sequences in this sample translate to the same CDR3. V is TRBV6-5 and J is TRBJ2-1; 7 bases map to TRBD2. CDR1 is MNHEY, CDR2 SVGAGI, per germline. V trimming: 2 bases; J trimming: 3 bases; junction bases outside the gene matches: 4. The CDR3 is 15 amino acids. The CDR3 loop is CASSYAAGSYNEQFF. In DNA form, the CDR3 reads TGTGCCAGCAGTTACGCAGCGGGGAGCTACAATGAGCAGTTCTTC.

The rearrangement joins TRBV4-1 to TRBJ1-5; possibly TRBD1 for D (5 bases). Trimming removed 3 bases at V and 1 base at J, with 13 bases between. CDR1 and CDR2 from the germline V gene are MGHRA and YSYEKL. The CDR3 is 16 amino acids. Here the CDR3 reads CASSHTRDVSNQPQHF. The DNA for the CDR3 is TGCGCCAGCAGCCACACTAGGGACGTAAGCAATCAGCCCCAGCATTTT.

The J gene is TRBJ2-1, the V gene TRBV9; maybe TRBD2 (6 bases). Looked up from germline, CDR1 is SGDLS and CDR2 is YYNGEE. V was cut by 4 bases and J by 12 bases, with 14 bases left in between. CDR3 length: 12 residues. CDR3 region: CASSQGVGGQFF. As DNA, the CDR3 is TGTGCCAGCAGCCAAGGCGTGGGAGGGCAGTTCTTC.

The chain joins TRBV29-1 to TRBJ2-6, with a possible D match to TRBD2 (6 bases). Germline V lookup: CDR1 SQVTM, CDR2 ANQGSEA. The CDR3 is 17 residues long. The ends were cut back, 2 bases at V and 4 bases at J, with 18 bases in the middle. This CDR3 is CSVETGTVVSGANVLTF. CDR3 sequence (DNA): TGCAGCGTTGAAACGGGGACTGTAGTATCCGGGGCCAACGTCCTGACTTTC.